Listed below are T cell receptor beta chains from one sample, sequenced in a study of memory CD4+ T cells and cytomegalovirus serostatus. Some clones are missing from TCRdb's copy, which holds only in-frame ones; the method was immunoSEQ multiplex PCR. The sample includes 45,000 to 50,000 clones, around 80% of them seen just once. Sequencing used memory CD4+ T cells from blood. The receptors stem from an adult in good health and CMV-seronegative. Each CDR3 is given with its conserved first and last residue. D genes are given only for firm matches. The size of a clone is reported for some rows only, either as once, few or many, or as a class for expanded clones.

CDR3 length: 12; D gene: -; clone size: few; V gene: TRBV10-3; J gene: TRBJ2-7; CDR3 protein: CATRAGSGEQYF; CDR3 DNA: TGTGCCACCCGGGCGGGGTCGGGGGAGCAGTACTTC
CDR3 length: 14; D gene: -; clone size: -; V gene: TRBV5-1; J gene: TRBJ1-2; CDR3 protein: CASSLMGRQGGYTF; CDR3 DNA: TGCGCCAGCAGCTTGATGGGAAGGCAGGGGGGCTACACCTTC
CDR3 length: 15; D gene: -; clone size: -; V gene: TRBV4-1; J gene: TRBJ2-6; CDR3 protein: CASSQDRDGANVLTF; CDR3 DNA: TGCGCCAGCAGCCAAGACAGGGATGGGGCCAACGTCCTGACTTTC
CDR3 length: 13; D gene: -; clone size: -; V gene: TRBV5-4; J gene: TRBJ1-2; CDR3 protein: CASSPDSNYGYTF; CDR3 DNA: TGTGCCAGCAGCCCGGACAGTAACTATGGCTACACCTTC
CDR3 length: 14; D gene: TRBD2; clone size: few; V gene: TRBV30; J gene: TRBJ2-3; CDR3 protein: CAWSAGGEGDTQYF; CDR3 DNA: TGTGCCTGGAGTGCGGGAGGCGAGGGAGATACGCAGTATTTT
CDR3 length: 14; D gene: TRBD1; clone size: once; V gene: TRBV18; J gene: TRBJ2-7; CDR3 protein: CASSPGQGFYEQYF; CDR3 DNA: TGTGCCAGCTCACCAGGACAGGGGTTCTACGAGCAGTACTTC
CDR3 length: 15; D gene: TRBD1; clone size: once; V gene: TRBV5-4; J gene: TRBJ2-5; CDR3 protein: CASGSRDRGMETQYF; CDR3 DNA: TGTGCCAGCGGATCAAGGGACAGGGGTATGGAGACCCAGTACTTC
CDR3 length: 13; D gene: -; clone size: -; V gene: TRBV5-5; J gene: TRBJ2-5; CDR3 protein: CASSLATQETQYF; CDR3 DNA: TGTGCCAGCAGCTTGGCCACCCAAGAGACCCAGTACTTC
CDR3 length: 13; D gene: -; clone size: -; V gene: TRBV7-2; J gene: TRBJ2-4; CDR3 protein: CASSLVKATVQYF; CDR3 DNA: TGTGCCAGCAGCTTAGTAAAGGCGACAGTTCAGTACTTC
CDR3 length: 15; D gene: -; clone size: -; V gene: TRBV14; J gene: TRBJ1-1; CDR3 protein: CASSSEVRVNTEAFF; CDR3 DNA: TGTGCCAGCAGCTCCGAGGTGAGGGTGAACACTGAAGCTTTCTTT
CDR3 length: 18; D gene: -; clone size: few; V gene: TRBV19; J gene: TRBJ1-5; CDR3 protein: CASSITRVGGPPNQPQHF; CDR3 DNA: TGTGCCAGTAGTATTACAAGAGTCGGTGGACCGCCGAATCAGCCCCAGCATTTT
CDR3 length: 14; D gene: -; clone size: -; V gene: TRBV29-1; J gene: TRBJ2-3; CDR3 protein: CSVLGGGGTDTQYF; CDR3 DNA: TGCAGCGTTCTTGGAGGGGGTGGCACAGATACGCAGTATTTT
CDR3 length: 15; D gene: TRBD1; clone size: -; V gene: TRBV5-4; J gene: TRBJ1-2; CDR3 protein: CASSLDGTGVLRYTF; CDR3 DNA: TGTGCCAGCAGCTTGGATGGGACAGGGGTGCTGCGCTACACCTTC
CDR3 length: 12; D gene: -; clone size: few; V gene: TRBV2; J gene: TRBJ1-5; CDR3 protein: CASSPEAQPQHF; CDR3 DNA: TGTGCCAGCAGTCCGGAGGCTCAGCCCCAGCATTTT
CDR3 length: 12; D gene: TRBD1; clone size: -; V gene: TRBV5-1; J gene: TRBJ1-4; CDR3 protein: CASSPEGQGLFF; CDR3 DNA: TGCGCCAGCAGCCCCGAGGGACAGGGACTGTTTTTT
CDR3 length: 14; D gene: -; clone size: -; V gene: TRBV28; J gene: TRBJ1-2; CDR3 protein: CASSLNGLNYGYTF; CDR3 DNA: TGTGCCAGCAGTTTAAACGGCCTAAACTATGGCTACACCTTC
CDR3 length: 12; D gene: -; clone size: -; V gene: TRBV9; J gene: TRBJ2-7; CDR3 protein: CASSSRQNEQYF; CDR3 DNA: TGTGCCAGCAGCTCTCGACAGAACGAGCAGTACTTC
CDR3 length: 16; D gene: -; clone size: few; V gene: TRBV13; J gene: TRBJ2-1; CDR3 protein: CASSLEVGQNYNEQFF; CDR3 DNA: TGTGCCAGCAGCTTAGAGGTAGGACAGAACTACAATGAGCAGTTCTTC
CDR3 length: 14; D gene: -; clone size: -; V gene: TRBV29-1; J gene: TRBJ1-1; CDR3 protein: CSATGPNQNTEAFF; CDR3 DNA: TGCAGCGCTACCGGTCCGAACCAGAACACTGAAGCTTTCTTT
CDR3 length: 12; D gene: -; clone size: -; V gene: TRBV2; J gene: TRBJ2-3; CDR3 protein: CASREFADTQYF; CDR3 DNA: TGTGCCAGCAGGGAGTTCGCAGATACGCAGTATTTT
CDR3 length: 17; D gene: -; clone size: -; V gene: TRBV6-1; J gene: TRBJ2-7; CDR3 protein: CASSEAKVASSSYEQYF; CDR3 DNA: TGTGCCAGCAGTGAAGCGAAGGTAGCGAGTAGCTCCTACGAGCAGTACTTC
CDR3 length: 13; D gene: -; clone size: -; V gene: TRBV7-2; J gene: TRBJ2-7; CDR3 protein: CASSQTLRYEQYF; CDR3 DNA: TGTGCCAGCAGCCAGACCCTCCGTTACGAGCAGTACTTC
CDR3 length: 15; D gene: TRBD2; clone size: -; V gene: TRBV7-6; J gene: TRBJ2-3; CDR3 protein: CASSRSGRGGDTQYF; CDR3 DNA: TGTGCCAGCAGCCGTAGCGGGAGGGGGGGAGATACGCAGTATTTT
CDR3 length: 14; D gene: TRBD1; clone size: -; V gene: TRBV2; J gene: TRBJ2-4; CDR3 protein: CASSGTGGSLGQYF; CDR3 DNA: TGTGCCAGCAGCGGGACAGGGGGATCCCTGGGGCAGTACTTC
CDR3 length: 14; D gene: -; clone size: -; V gene: TRBV7-9; J gene: TRBJ1-2; CDR3 protein: CASSLAGVQYGYTF; CDR3 DNA: TGTGCCAGCAGCTTAGCGGGGGTTCAATATGGCTACACCTTC
CDR3 length: 17; D gene: -; clone size: -; V gene: TRBV9; J gene: TRBJ2-5; CDR3 protein: CASSVAGGGVSRETQYF; CDR3 DNA: TGTGCCAGCAGCGTAGCTGGTGGGGGAGTATCCCGGGAGACCCAGTACTTC
CDR3 length: 15; D gene: TRBD1; clone size: -; V gene: TRBV6-1; J gene: TRBJ2-3; CDR3 protein: CASRRDRGFTDTQYF; CDR3 DNA: TGTGCCAGCAGGAGGGACAGGGGTTTCACAGATACGCAGTATTTT
CDR3 length: 15; D gene: TRBD2; clone size: -; V gene: TRBV6-5; J gene: TRBJ2-5; CDR3 protein: CASRWTSGGVDSQYF; CDR3 DNA: TGTGCCAGCAGGTGGACTAGCGGGGGCGTCGACTCCCAGTACTTC
CDR3 length: 13; D gene: TRBD1; clone size: -; V gene: TRBV10-2; J gene: TRBJ1-2; CDR3 protein: CASRGQGTGGYTF; CDR3 DNA: TGCGCCAGCAGGGGACAGGGAACGGGTGGCTACACCTTC
CDR3 length: 14; D gene: TRBD1; clone size: once; V gene: TRBV10-1; J gene: TRBJ1-3; CDR3 protein: CASSAQGTGNTIYF; CDR3 DNA: TGCGCCAGCAGTGCACAGGGGACTGGAAACACCATATATTTT
CDR3 length: 16; D gene: -; clone size: -; V gene: TRBV4-1; J gene: TRBJ1-1; CDR3 protein: CASSQDLGQRRTEAFF; CDR3 DNA: TGCGCCAGCAGCCAAGATCTGGGCCAAAGAAGGACTGAAGCTTTCTTT
CDR3 length: 13; D gene: TRBD1; clone size: -; V gene: TRBV7-2; J gene: TRBJ2-7; CDR3 protein: CASSQRTGYEQYF; CDR3 DNA: TGTGCCAGCAGCCAGCGGACAGGGTACGAGCAGTACTTC
CDR3 length: 15; D gene: TRBD2; clone size: -; V gene: TRBV5-8; J gene: TRBJ2-7; CDR3 protein: CASSPRLAGIYEQYF; CDR3 DNA: TGTGCCAGCAGCCCCCGACTAGCGGGGATCTACGAGCAGTACTTC
CDR3 length: 15; D gene: TRBD1; clone size: -; V gene: TRBV5-1; J gene: TRBJ1-2; CDR3 protein: CATNVGGAGGLGYTF; CDR3 DNA: TGCGCCACAAATGTTGGTGGGGCAGGGGGCCTGGGCTACACCTTC
CDR3 length: 13; D gene: -; clone size: -; V gene: TRBV5-5; J gene: TRBJ2-5; CDR3 protein: CASSFPGEETQYF; CDR3 DNA: TGTGCCAGCAGCTTCCCAGGTGAAGAGACCCAGTACTTC
CDR3 length: 17; D gene: -; clone size: -; V gene: TRBV5-1; J gene: TRBJ1-3; CDR3 protein: CASSRASQGHSGNTIYF; CDR3 DNA: TGCGCCAGCAGCCGAGCGAGCCAGGGGCACTCTGGAAACACCATATATTTT
CDR3 length: 16; D gene: -; clone size: -; V gene: TRBV19; J gene: TRBJ1-2; CDR3 protein: CASSIAWTGTYYGYTF; CDR3 DNA: TGTGCCAGTAGTATAGCATGGACGGGGACCTACTATGGCTACACCTTC
CDR3 length: 15; D gene: -; clone size: -; V gene: TRBV28; J gene: TRBJ1-2; CDR3 protein: CASNSPRGWGEGYTF; CDR3 DNA: TGTGCCAGCAACTCCCCAAGGGGATGGGGGGAGGGCTACACCTTC
CDR3 length: 14; D gene: -; clone size: -; V gene: TRBV19; J gene: TRBJ2-7; CDR3 protein: CASSGRDGAYEQYF; CDR3 DNA: TGTGCCAGTAGTGGCCGGGACGGTGCCTACGAGCAGTACTTC
CDR3 length: 16; D gene: TRBD2; clone size: -; V gene: TRBV6-1; J gene: TRBJ2-7; CDR3 protein: CASSGLTSGRSYEQYF; CDR3 DNA: TGTGCCAGCAGTGGTTTGACTAGCGGGAGGAGCTACGAGCAGTACTTC
CDR3 length: 12; D gene: -; clone size: few; V gene: TRBV4-1; J gene: TRBJ2-3; CDR3 protein: CASSQVVGTQYF; CDR3 DNA: TGCGCCAGCAGCCAAGTAGTCGGTACGCAGTATTTT
CDR3 length: 16; D gene: -; clone size: -; V gene: TRBV25-1; J gene: TRBJ1-3; CDR3 protein: CASSESTGSSGNTIYF; CDR3 DNA: TGTGCCAGCAGTGAGTCTACCGGGTCCTCTGGAAACACCATATATTTT
CDR3 length: 13; D gene: -; clone size: once; V gene: TRBV18; J gene: TRBJ1-1; CDR3 protein: CASSPRRGPEAFF; CDR3 DNA: TGTGCCAGCTCACCAAGGCGGGGGCCAGAAGCTTTCTTT
CDR3 length: 14; D gene: TRBD1; clone size: -; V gene: TRBV19; J gene: TRBJ1-1; CDR3 protein: CASRATGAQGWAFF; CDR3 DNA: TGTGCCAGTAGAGCGACAGGGGCCCAAGGTTGGGCTTTCTTT
CDR3 length: 16; D gene: -; clone size: -; V gene: TRBV5-5; J gene: TRBJ2-7; CDR3 protein: CASSLVPGLAKVQQYF; CDR3 DNA: TGTGCCAGCAGCTTGGTCCCGGGACTCGCGAAGGTGCAGCAGTACTTC
CDR3 length: 14; D gene: TRBD1; clone size: few; V gene: TRBV30; J gene: TRBJ1-2; CDR3 protein: CAFLTEVGGGGYTF; CDR3 DNA: TGTGCCTTCCTCACCGAAGTAGGGGGCGGAGGCTACACCTTC
CDR3 length: 15; D gene: TRBD2; clone size: few; V gene: TRBV4-2; J gene: TRBJ2-1; CDR3 protein: CASSPTSGIYNEQFF; CDR3 DNA: TGTGCCAGCAGCCCCACTAGCGGGATTTACAATGAGCAGTTCTTC
CDR3 length: 14; D gene: TRBD1; clone size: -; V gene: TRBV10-2; J gene: TRBJ1-5; CDR3 protein: CASRTGNVYQPQHF; CDR3 DNA: TGCGCCAGCCGGACAGGAAATGTTTATCAGCCCCAGCATTTT
CDR3 length: 16; D gene: -; clone size: -; V gene: TRBV13; J gene: TRBJ2-5; CDR3 protein: CASSLGIGADQETQYF; CDR3 DNA: TGTGCCAGCAGCTTAGGGATCGGAGCGGATCAAGAGACCCAGTACTTC
CDR3 length: 14; D gene: -; clone size: -; V gene: TRBV5-1; J gene: TRBJ1-2; CDR3 protein: CASSLASGVLGYTF; CDR3 DNA: TGCGCCAGCAGCTTGGCCTCGGGGGTACTTGGCTACACCTTC
CDR3 length: 11; D gene: -; clone size: -; V gene: TRBV10-3; J gene: TRBJ2-7; CDR3 protein: CAIGTKYEQYF; CDR3 DNA: TGTGCCATCGGGACGAAGTACGAGCAGTACTTC
CDR3 length: 15; D gene: TRBD2; clone size: -; V gene: TRBV5-1; J gene: TRBJ2-7; CDR3 protein: CASSPGLAGTYEQYF; CDR3 DNA: TGCGCCAGCAGCCCCGGACTAGCGGGAACCTACGAGCAGTACTTC
CDR3 length: 15; D gene: -; clone size: once; V gene: TRBV7-2; J gene: TRBJ2-1; CDR3 protein: CASSPLGAVYNEQFF; CDR3 DNA: TGTGCCAGCAGCCCGCTAGGAGCGGTCTACAATGAGCAGTTCTTC
CDR3 length: 14; D gene: -; clone size: -; V gene: TRBV27; J gene: TRBJ1-3; CDR3 protein: CASSFSGSGNTIYF; CDR3 DNA: TGTGCCAGCAGTTTCTCAGGCTCTGGAAACACCATATATTTT
CDR3 length: 14; D gene: -; clone size: -; V gene: TRBV7-9; J gene: TRBJ2-2; CDR3 protein: CASSLAVNTGELFF; CDR3 DNA: TGTGCCAGCAGCTTAGCAGTCAACACCGGGGAGCTGTTTTTT
CDR3 length: 15; D gene: -; clone size: medium-sized; V gene: TRBV5-4; J gene: TRBJ1-3; CDR3 protein: CASSPGPGRSDTIYF; CDR3 DNA: TGTGCCAGCAGCCCTGGGCCCGGCAGGTCGGACACCATATATTTT
CDR3 length: 18; D gene: TRBD1; clone size: -; V gene: TRBV25-1; J gene: TRBJ2-5; CDR3 protein: CASSESPTPGQTQETQYF; CDR3 DNA: TGTGCCAGCAGTGAATCCCCAACCCCGGGACAGACACAAGAGACCCAGTACTTC